This T cell receptor beta chain was obtained from a study of blood T cell repertoires in COVID-19. Per the original methods: Nucleated cell number was recorded as an estimate derived from reference gene primer amplification. Using immunoSEQ multiplex PCR, the repertoire was profiled, and TCRdb retains in-frame clones only, with some absent. V, J and clone size are those of that table, while D and trimming were read from the DNA. The table records more than 300,000 clones, more than 90% of them present only once. Living in 24 US areas, the participants were between roughly 18 and 95 years of age. Allocation to cohorts depended on clinical history reported by the participants. The study counted Cohort 3 donors as recovered given two negative PCRs, clearance, or symptom resolution. The sample comprised PBMCs or T cells enriched from blood (not recorded which). This sequence originates from a woman in her 30s who had recovered from COVID-19.

The CDR3 DNA sequence: TGTGCCAGCAGTTACTATGGACTAGCGGAGCCGAGCACAGATACGCAGTATTTT. Translating gives CASSYYGLAEPSTDTQYF. This chain connects TRBV6-2 or TRBV6-3 to TRBJ2-3; 10 nucleotides line up with TRBD2. The CDR3 sequence is 18 residues long. V lost 1 base and J lost 0; bases outside the gene matches: 7. Per germline, CDR1 MNHEY and CDR2 SVGEGT.